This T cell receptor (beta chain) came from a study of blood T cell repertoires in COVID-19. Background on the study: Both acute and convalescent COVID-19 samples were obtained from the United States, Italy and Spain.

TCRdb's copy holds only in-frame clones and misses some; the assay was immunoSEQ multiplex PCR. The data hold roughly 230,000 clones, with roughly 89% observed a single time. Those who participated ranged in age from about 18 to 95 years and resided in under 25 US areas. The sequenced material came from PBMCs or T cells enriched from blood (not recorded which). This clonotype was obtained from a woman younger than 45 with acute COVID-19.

The CDR3 DNA follows: TGTGCCACCAGTGATTTCCGGAGCTCCTACAATGAGCAGTTCTTC. Encoded protein: CATSDFRSSYNEQFF. V and J are TRBV24-1 and TRBJ2-1; unclear D gene. Germline values: CDR1 KGHDR, CDR2 SFDVKD. Trimming took off 1 base at V and 0 bases at J, with 6 bases between the two ends. This CDR3 is 15 amino acids long.